The next 20 T cell receptor beta chains were all read from a single sample in a study of vaccination effects on CD4 cells after COVID-19. In the ViraFEST assay, antigen-specific CD4+ clonotypes were identified by expansion after peptide-pool stimulation. Researchers isolated CD4+ T cells once approximately ten days of culture had elapsed. Having tested negative for nucleocapsid antibodies, the vaccine recipients showed no prior SARS-CoV-2 infection. Some clones are missing from TCRdb's copy, which holds only in-frame ones; the method was immunoSEQ multiplex PCR. In the table there are about 70,000 clones, roughly 80% of which are singletons. These receptors' targets are unknown. Sequences were derived from CD4+ T cells from PBMCs cultured with SARS-CoV-2 spike peptides, sampled before COVID-19 vaccination. The receptors derive from a human donor who received a COVID-19 vaccine.

V and J are TRBV5-1 and TRBJ2-5; 12 bases fit TRBD2. This CDR3 is built from 20 residues. Germline V gives CDR1 SGHRS, CDR2 YFSETQ. The J segment lost 5 bases and the V segment lost 2 bases, leaving 19 bases of the junction unmatched. The CDR3 region is CASSFSPLAGGLVSGETQYF. DNA for the CDR3: TGCGCCAGCAGCTTCAGCCCGCTAGCGGGGGGGCTGGTGTCTGGGGAGACCCAGTACTTC.

Turning to this clone: Other DNA variants within this sample encode the same CDR3. The V call is TRBV28, the J call TRBJ2-7, with a possible D match to TRBD2 (6 bases). Germline V gene sequence: CDR1 MDHEN, CDR2 SYDVKM. V was shortened by 2 bases and J by 7 bases, with 9 bases between the two germline ends. The CDR3 extends over 12 amino acids. CDR3 sequence reads: CASSLGGYEQYV. Here the CDR3 DNA reads TGTGCCAGCAGTTTAGGGGGGTATGAGCAGTACGTC.

This chain joins TRBV29-1 and TRBJ2-1; D is possibly TRBD1 or TRBD2 (5 bases each). V lost 5 bases and J 6 bases, leaving 17 bases between the germline ends. The CDR3 length is 14 residues. Per germline, CDR1 SQVTM and CDR2 ANQGSEA. The DNA of the CDR3 is TGCAGCGTTTCTCTCGAGAGGGGCCTCAATGAGCAGTTCTTC. Translating gives CSVSLERGLNEQFF.

This clone was seen once. This rearrangement joins TRBV3-1 (or the pseudogene TRBV3-2) to TRBJ2-2; maybe TRBD2 (5 bases). The CDR3 totals 15 residues. CDR1 is LGHDT and CDR2 is YNNKEL in the germline V gene (reference sequence). Trimming removed 2 bases at V and 1 base at J, with 8 bases between. CDR3 nucleotides: TGTGCCAGCAGCCAACGAGCGGAGAACACCGGGGAGCTGTTTTTT. Residues: CASSQRAENTGELFF.

This clone came up once. The V gene is TRBV27, the J gene TRBJ1-5; D uncertain. Between the trimmed V and J ends, which lost 4 bases and 2 bases, there was a span of 6 bases. The CDR3 runs 13 residues. Germline V CDR1 and CDR2: MNHEY, SMNVEV (reference sequence). The CDR3 region is CASSYQGNQPQHF. The CDR3 coding sequence is TGTGCCAGCAGTTATCAGGGCAATCAGCCCCAGCATTTT.

The J gene is TRBJ2-5, the V gene TRBV28; D is unresolved. V gave up 8 bases and J gave up 1 base, with 11 bases separating them. This CDR3 spans 13 amino acids. Germline CDR1 reads MDHEN; CDR2 reads SYDVKM. DNA for the CDR3: TGTGCCAGCGTAGGAACCGCCCAAGAGACCCAGTACTTC. Its protein is CASVGTAQETQYF.

The chain combines TRBV7-9 with TRBJ1-3; D is ambiguous. The CDR3 is 15 residues long. Trimming cost V 2 bases and J 4 bases, with 12 bases left between them. Germline values: CDR1 SEHNR, CDR2 FQNEAQ (reference sequence). This CDR3 is CASSLSLGKGNTIYF. CDR3 nucleotides: TGTGCCAGCAGCTTAAGTTTGGGAAAAGGAAACACCATATATTTT.

The V call is TRBV12-5, the J call TRBJ1-1; perhaps TRBD1 as D (6 bases). Between the trimmed V and J ends, which lost 5 bases and 11 bases, there was a span of 15 bases. The CDR3 loop spans 12 amino acids. Germline lookup yields CDR1 LGHNT and CDR2 FRNRAP. The CDR3 loop reads CASGTQQGWAFF. DNA for the CDR3: TGTGCTAGTGGTACACAACAGGGCTGGGCTTTCTTT.

The chain is built from TRBV5-1 and TRBJ2-3; D is uncertain. CDR3 length equals 13 residues. The germline V gene encodes CDR1 SGHRS and CDR2 YFSETQ. Trimming took 0 bases from V and 3 from J, leaving 5 bases between them. CDR3 coding DNA: TGCGCCAGCAGCTTGGACGGGACAGATACGCAGTATTTT. Translated: CASSLDGTDTQYF.

The chain combines TRBV12-3 or TRBV12-4 with TRBJ2-1, with D perhaps matching TRBD1 (6 bases). The CDR3 contains 12 residues. Trimming took off 6 bases at V and 5 bases at J, with 8 bases between the two ends. CDR3 nucleotide sequence: TGTGCCAGCAGGGACAGTAACAATGAGCAGTTCTTC. Its protein product is CASRDSNNEQFF.

This chain joins TRBV11-2 and TRBJ2-2; D unclear. The germline V gene has CDR1 SGHAT and CDR2 FQNNGV. The V end lost 3 bases, the J end lost 5 bases, and 7 bases lay between the germline ends. The CDR3 extends over 13 amino acids. The CDR3 DNA sequence: TGTGCCAGCAGCTTGGTACAAACCGGGGAGCTGTTTTTT. Translation: CASSLVQTGELFF.

The V call is TRBV6-5, the J call TRBJ2-7, with 8 bases matching TRBD1. The CDR3 has 13 residues. CDR1 and CDR2 from the germline V gene are MNHEY and SVGAGI. Germline trimming cut 7 bases from V and 0 bases from J; bases unmatched to any gene: 2. As DNA, the CDR3 is TGTGCCAGCACCAGGGGGCCCTCCTACGAGCAGTACGTC. It translates to CASTRGPSYEQYV.

J is TRBJ1-4 and V is TRBV7-6, with 8 positions matching TRBD1. CDR3 length: 15 residues. Trimming removed 4 bases from V and 3 bases from J; junction bases left unmatched: 4. Germline CDR1 and CDR2: SGHVS and FNYEAQ. CDR3 coding DNA: TGTGCCAGCAGCTACACAGGGGGACCTAATGAAAAACTGTTTTTT. Its protein product is CASSYTGGPNEKLFF.

The rearrangement links TRBV6-1 to TRBJ1-5, with D possibly TRBD1 on 5 matching bases. Germline V gene lookup returns CDR1 MNHNS and CDR2 SASEGT. V dropped 2 bases and J dropped 6 bases, with 8 bases sitting between them. This CDR3 is 13 amino acids long. The CDR3 region is CASSERGGQPQHF. The CDR3 DNA sequence: TGTGCCAGCAGTGAACGGGGGGGTCAGCCCCAGCATTTT.

This chain joins TRBV23-1 and TRBJ2-7; D possibly uses TRBD1 or TRBD2 (5 bases each). TRBV23-1 has ORF status, its function being uncertain. V shed 2 bases and J shed 3 bases, with 17 bases lying between them. The CDR3 extends over 16 amino acids. The CDR3 region is CASSQRDPWAIYEQYV. DNA for the CDR3: TGCGCCAGCAGTCAACGGGACCCCTGGGCAATCTACGAGCAGTACGTC.

The chain joins TRBV28 to TRBJ2-2; possibly TRBD1 for D (6 bases). V lost 3 bases, J lost 6 bases, and 14 bases lay in between. The CDR3 is made up of 15 amino acids. Germline assignment: CDR1 MDHEN and CDR2 SYDVKM. As DNA, the CDR3 is TGTGCCAGCAGTTTGCGGCAGGGGAGATCCGGGGAGCTGTTTTTT. Protein: CASSLRQGRSGELFF.

This rearrangement joins TRBV3-1 (or the pseudogene TRBV3-2) to TRBJ2-3; 15 nucleotides agree with TRBD2. Germline CDR1 is LGHDT and CDR2 is YNNKEL (reference sequence). J lost 5 bases, V lost 4 bases, and 7 bases had no gene match. The CDR3 loop spans 17 amino acids. The CDR3 bases are TGTGCCAGCAGCCGGACTAGCGGGGGGGCAAGAGGAGATACGCAGTATTTT. This sequence encodes CASSRTSGGARGDTQYF.

This chain links TRBV6-6 with TRBJ1-6; 8 bases align to TRBD1. The CDR3 is 15 amino acids. Trimming removed 2 bases from V and 10 bases from J; junction bases left unmatched: 7. Germline V gene lookup returns CDR1 MNHNY and CDR2 SVGAGI (reference sequence). In DNA form, the CDR3 reads TGTGCCAGCAGTTACGGGGGACAGGCAAAATCACCCCTCCACTTT. This encodes CASSYGGQAKSPLHF.

In its sample, this clone was seen a few times. The chain recombines TRBV18 with TRBJ1-2, with TRBD1 as a possible D gene (5 bases). V was trimmed by 0 bases and J by 6 bases, leaving 14 bases between them. The CDR3 totals 15 residues. CDR1 is KGHSH, CDR2 LQKENI, per germline. CDR3 nucleotide sequence: TGTGCCAGCTCACCACCGGGACCCCGAGGGGATGGCTACACCTTC. Its translation is CASSPPGPRGDGYTF.

This CDR3 reads CATMGTAYTEAFF. The CDR3 region has the DNA TGTGCCACTATGGGGACTGCCTACACTGAAGCTTTCTTT. This chain links TRBV2 with TRBJ1-1, with a weak D call TRBD1 (5 bases). Germline V gene data show CDR1 as SNHLY and CDR2 as FYNNEI. V was clipped by 10 bases and J by 3 bases, with 15 bases between them. The CDR3 sequence is 13 residues long.